The clone carrying this T cell receptor (beta chain) has more than one count but fewer than ten. Antigen specificity is unknown. The CDR3 totals 15 residues. Germline values: CDR1 MGHRA, CDR2 YSYEKL. With 0 bases removed from V and 2 bases from J, the gap between germline ends came to 11 bases. Making the bulk TCR libraries relied on previously described methods and listed TCR primers. MiXCR, applied by TCRdb to the PCR reads, yields one record per CDR3 protein. The data hold about 510,000 distinct CDR3 sequences, with roughly 24% observed a single time. CD8+CD4-CCR7+CD45RA+ sorting gave the naive CD8 T cells. This sample is part of a study of molecular identifiers for immune sequencing clone quantification. Study-wide results and limits: Whereas naive cells kept under 1% of molecules in clones above 20 RNA copies, such clones held over 98% in effectors.

The clonotype comes from a human donor in good health. Some libraries in this study had Jurkat cell RNA spiked in. The source material was naive CD8+ T cells from blood, with Jurkat cell RNA spiked in. Subset given: FACS-sorted CD8+CD4-CCR7+CD45RA+ naive T cells. V and J are TRBV4-1 and TRBJ2-7, with a weak D call TRBD1 (5 bases). CDR3 amino acids: CASSQDPTAPYEQYF. In nucleotides, the CDR3 is TGCGCCAGCAGCCAAGATCCGACAGCCCCCTACGAGCAGTACTTC.